In its sample, the clone carrying this T cell receptor beta chain was seen a few times. What it recognizes is unknown. Trimming shortened V by 6 bases and J by 7 bases, and 16 bases separated the two germline ends. Germline-derived CDR1 and CDR2 are ENHRY and SYGVKD. This CDR3 is built from 14 residues. This specimen belongs to a study of CD8 T cells in ankylosing spondylitis. TCRdb re-derived calls from the 5' RACE reads in MiXCR, one entry per CDR3 protein. The sample carries some 340,000 distinct CDR3 sequences, roughly 14% recorded once. Study-wide results and limits: Earlier work had already found some motif variants in reactive arthritis synovial fluid and blood. A motif in TCR beta, a set of eight highly homologous variants, appeared characteristic of ankylosing spondylitis blood.

The sequence was obtained from a male donor with ankylosing spondylitis or in good health (not recorded which). V and J are TRBV10-3 and TRBJ2-1, with D perhaps matching TRBD1 or TRBD2 (5 bases each). Sequenced material: blood, either unsorted or a sorted T cell fraction (not recorded which). In DNA form, the CDR3 reads TGTGCCATCAGCCCCGGGACCACCTGGAATGAGCAGTTCTTC. It encodes CAISPGTTWNEQFF.